This is a list of T cell receptor beta chains from one sample in a study of T cell responses to AZD1222 COVID-19 vaccine. Profiling relied on immunoSEQ multiplex PCR, and the TCRdb table lists in-frame clones only, not all of them. The sample gives around 120,000 clones, around nine tenths of which show up once; approximately 7.1% is in the top ten. The material sequenced was peripheral blood, taken 28 days after the second AZD1222 dose. These receptor sequences come from an adult who received the AZD1222 COVID-19 vaccine. The CDR3 runs from the conserved cysteine through the conserved F or W. The order of the fields is V gene, D gene, clone size, J gene, CDR3 DNA, CDR3 protein. The D gene is left open where the match is weak. Only part of the rows carry a size: once, few, many, or a class if the clone is expanded.

>TRBV3-1/TRBV3-2|TRBD1|.|TRBJ1-2
TGTGCCAGCAGCCTCGACAGGGAACACTATGGCTACACCTTC
CASSLDREHYGYTF
>TRBV15|.|.|TRBJ2-1
TGTGCCACCAGCAGAGGTATTGGGTCGGGGGCCTACAATGAGCAGTTCTTC
CATSRGIGSGAYNEQFF
>TRBV7-9|.|.|TRBJ2-5
TGTGCCAGCAGCGGCCTTGCGGCGGGTGAGACCCAGTACTTC
CASSGLAAGETQYF
>TRBV7-2|.|.|TRBJ2-7
TGTGCCAGCAGCTTTAGAGCATCCTACGAGCAGTACTTC
CASSFRASYEQYF
>TRBV7-8|.|.|TRBJ1-1
TGTGCCAGCAGCTTACCGGGGACTACAAAGATTGAAGCTTTCTTT
CASSLPGTTKIEAFF
>TRBV7-9|TRBD1|.|TRBJ2-7
TGTGCCAGCAGCTTAGCTGGACAGGGCTACGAGCAGTACTTC
CASSLAGQGYEQYF
>TRBV6-5|TRBD1|.|TRBJ1-1
TGTGCCAGCAGTTACGTACAGGACAGGGCGAATGAAGCTTTCTTT
CASSYVQDRANEAFF
>TRBV29-1|TRBD2|.|TRBJ2-2
TGCAGCGTTGAATTCTCAGCGGGAAGCACCGGGGAGCTGTTTTTT
CSVEFSAGSTGELFF
>TRBV27|.|once|TRBJ2-7
TGTGCCAGCAGTTGGGCCGGTGGGGGCTCCTACGAGCAGTACTTC
CASSWAGGGSYEQYF
>TRBV7-2|TRBD2|.|TRBJ2-2
TGTGCCAGCAGCCGGGGGGACACCGGGGAGCTGTTTTTT
CASSRGDTGELFF
>TRBV4-1|.|.|TRBJ2-7
TGCGCCAGCAGCCAAGGTACTCTTATCTACGAGCAGTACTTC
CASSQGTLIYEQYF
>TRBV25-1|.|.|TRBJ1-2
TGTGCCAGCAGTGTACAGGGAGACTATGGCTACACCTTC
CASSVQGDYGYTF
>TRBV3-1/TRBV3-2|.|.|TRBJ2-1
TGTGCCAGCAGCCCTCTGAGGGGGGGGAATGAGCAGTTCTTC
CASSPLRGGNEQFF
>TRBV11-1|.|.|TRBJ2-1
TGTGCCAGCAGCCCAAGGGACGGTGAGCAGTTCTTC
CASSPRDGEQFF
>TRBV7-2|.|.|TRBJ1-5
TGTGCCAGCAGCTTAGTTGTGGGTGGAAATCAGCCCCAGCATTTT
CASSLVVGGNQPQHF
>TRBV29-1|.|.|TRBJ1-1
TGCAGCGTTGGTAGCGGTAAGGCGGCGGAAGCTTTCTTT
CSVGSGKAAEAFF